This passage covers 21 T cell receptor beta chains from one sample sequenced in a study of CD8 T cells in ankylosing spondylitis. From the 5' RACE reads, TCRdb called clonotypes with MiXCR, one entry per CDR3 protein. The table lists nearly 350,000 distinct CDR3 sequences, under 15% of them singletons. Sequenced input: blood, either unsorted or a sorted T cell fraction (not recorded which). Every receptor here comes from a male donor with ankylosing spondylitis or in good health (not recorded which).

The rearrangement links TRBV14 to TRBJ2-7, with 7 bases that match TRBD1. The CDR3 is made up of 16 amino acids. Germline CDR1 SGHDN, CDR2 FVKESK. The trim removed 4 bases at V and 2 bases at J, leaving 11 bases unmatched. Written as DNA, the CDR3 is TGTGCCAGCAGCCTCGCAACGACAGGGCGGCCCTACGAGCAGTACTTC. It is translated as CASSLATTGRPYEQYF.

This clonotype occurred a few times. The V gene is TRBV6-1, the J gene TRBJ1-4; D remains unclear. Germline CDR1 reads MNHNS; CDR2 reads SASEGT. The CDR3 runs 15 residues. Trimming took off 3 bases at V and 2 bases at J, with 10 bases between the two ends. For the CDR3, the DNA is TGTGCCAGCAGTGACGTGGGGAGCACTAATGAAAAACTGTTTTTT. As protein: CASSDVGSTNEKLFF.

This clonotype has a handful of counts. This rearrangement joins TRBV4-2 to TRBJ2-1, with D perhaps matching TRBD2 (6 bases). CDR3 length: 15 residues. Germline CDR1 reads LGHNA; CDR2 reads YNFKEQ. V lost 2 bases and J 6 bases, leaving 14 bases between the germline ends. This chain's CDR3 is CASSQLGRGGNEQFF. In nucleotides, the CDR3 is TGTGCCAGCAGCCAACTCGGGAGAGGTGGCAATGAGCAGTTCTTC.

The chain uses TRBV29-1 and TRBJ2-3; unclear D gene. V was cut by 1 base and J by 7 bases, with 9 bases left in between. The germline gives CDR1 SQVTM, CDR2 ANQGSEA. This CDR3 contains 12 residues. CDR3 residues: CSVEAVGYTQYF. The CDR3 nucleotides read TGCAGCGTTGAAGCCGTTGGATATACGCAGTATTTT.

Only a few counts were recorded for this clonotype. The chain joins TRBV7-8 to TRBJ1-6; TRBD1 is a possible D gene (5 bases). Trimming pared 1 base from V and 7 bases from J, leaving 14 bases between. CDR1 is SGHVS and CDR2 is FQNEAQ in the germline V gene. This CDR3 comprises 16 residues. This chain's CDR3 is CASSLGMLGGNSPLHF. The CDR3 region has the DNA TGTGCCAGCAGCTTAGGGATGTTGGGGGGGAATTCACCCCTCCACTTT.

The chain carries TRBV20-1 and TRBJ2-7, with 12 bases matching TRBD2. This CDR3 contains 16 residues. Germline CDR1 is DFQATT and CDR2 is SNEGSKA (reference sequence). Trimming took 0 bases from V and 5 from J; bases not matched to a gene: 8. CDR3 sequence reads: CSARDSTSGSGNEQYF. As DNA, the CDR3 is TGCAGTGCTAGAGACTCGACTAGCGGGAGCGGTAACGAGCAGTACTTC.

This clonotype was found a few times. The gene calls are TRBV12-3 or TRBV12-4 and TRBJ1-6; D unresolved. The V gene lost 5 bases and the J gene lost 7 bases, with 12 bases spanning the gap. The CDR3 extends over 14 amino acids. CDR3 in DNA: TGTGCCAGCAGTCCATCGGGAGGCAATTCACCCCTCCACTTT. Protein: CASSPSGGNSPLHF.

This clonotype was seen repeatedly, ten times or more. The rearrangement links TRBV5-1 to TRBJ2-7, with TRBD1 identical over 10 bases. This CDR3 spans 14 amino acids. Germline V gene data show CDR1 as SGHRS and CDR2 as YFSETQ. V was pared by 4 bases and J by 4 bases, with 5 bases of the junction left unmatched. The CDR3, as DNA: TGCGCCAGCAGCCTGGACAGGGGGGATTACGAGCAGTACTTC. This encodes CASSLDRGDYEQYF.

This clonotype was seen a few times. This sequence joins TRBV20-1 and TRBJ1-1; 7 positions match TRBD1. Germline lookup yields CDR1 DFQATT and CDR2 SNEGSKA (reference sequence). After removal of 6 bases from V and 4 bases from J, the junction contained 5 bases not matched to a gene. The length of the CDR3 is 12 residues. CDR3 sequence: CSAEQGSTEAFF. DNA for the CDR3: TGCAGTGCGGAACAGGGGTCCACTGAAGCTTTCTTT.

This clonotype was seen ten or more times. The V and J genes are TRBV6-5 and TRBJ1-5; 7 nucleotides agree with TRBD1. Germline V gene data show CDR1 as MNHEY and CDR2 as SVGAGI. After removal of 0 bases from V and 5 bases from J, the junction contained 4 bases not matched to a gene. The CDR3 is 15 residues long. CDR3 protein: CASSYSNRGHQPQHF. CDR3 bases: TGTGCCAGCAGTTACTCGAACAGGGGCCATCAGCCCCAGCATTTT.

This clonotype was seen a few times. The rearrangement links TRBV27 to TRBJ2-1; D is unresolved. Germline V gene lookup returns CDR1 MNHEY and CDR2 SMNVEV (reference sequence). V was trimmed by 7 bases and J by 4 bases, leaving 8 bases between them. This CDR3 comprises 12 residues. The CDR3: CASTDSYNEQFF. Here the CDR3 DNA reads TGTGCCAGCACCGACTCTTACAATGAGCAGTTCTTC.

This clonotype was seen ten or more times. The chain has TRBV12-3 or TRBV12-4 and TRBJ1-2; 7 nucleotides line up with TRBD1. V shed 7 bases, J shed 2 bases, and the junction held 4 bases outside the gene matches. The CDR3 has 13 residues. This CDR3 reads CASTPTGNYGYTF. The CDR3 region has the DNA TGTGCCAGCACCCCGACAGGGAACTATGGCTACACCTTC.

The chain joins TRBV12-3 or TRBV12-4 to TRBJ2-2; D tentatively reads TRBD1 or TRBD2 (5 bases each). The CDR3 runs to 15 residues. Deletions cut 4 bases from V and 4 bases from J, with 13 bases between. The CDR3 reads CASSYEGRGTGELFF. CDR3 nucleotides: TGTGCCAGCAGTTACGAGGGTAGGGGCACCGGGGAGCTGTTTTTT.

This clonotype was found many times. The chain has TRBV5-1 and TRBJ2-7; 7 positions match TRBD1. Trimming removed 0 bases from V and 4 bases from J; junction bases left unmatched: 4. The CDR3 runs 14 residues. Germline CDR1 and CDR2: SGHRS and YFSETQ. The CDR3 DNA follows: TGCGCCAGCAGCTTGGAACAGGGGTTATACGAGCAGTACTTC. This sequence encodes CASSLEQGLYEQYF. The variable domain in full, with the rest retrieved from reference TRBV5-1 and TRBJ2-7, is KAGVTQTPRYLIKTRGQQVTLSCSPISGHRSVSWYQQTPGQGLQFLFEYFSETQRNKGNFPGRFSGRQFSNSRSEMNVSTLELGDSALYLCASSLEQGLYEQYFGPGTRLTVT.

The chain is built from TRBV23-1 and TRBJ2-1; TRBD2 agrees at 9 bases. TRBV23-1 is treated as an ORF (open reading frame) with a function not yet certain. The ends lost 0 bases at V and 2 bases at J; junction bases unmatched: 14. The CDR3 spans 20 residues. Here the CDR3 reads CASSQSFVAGGHFPYNEQFF. The CDR3 DNA is TGCGCCAGCAGTCAATCTTTCGTGGCGGGAGGGCATTTCCCCTACAATGAGCAGTTCTTC.

The V gene is TRBV6-5, the J gene TRBJ1-5; D is uncertain. Germline assignment: CDR1 MNHEY and CDR2 SVGAGI. The ends were cut back, 0 bases at V and 4 bases at J, with 4 bases in the middle. This CDR3 comprises 13 residues. CDR3 in amino acids: CASSYSRNQPQHF. Written as DNA, the CDR3 is TGTGCCAGCAGTTACTCGAGGAATCAGCCCCAGCATTTT.

This clonotype was detected ten times or more. V usage is TRBV9 and J usage is TRBJ1-1; D is unclear. CDR3 length equals 13 residues. Germline lookup yields CDR1 SGDLS and CDR2 YYNGEE. V shed 0 bases and J shed 2 bases, with 5 bases lying between them. The CDR3 nucleotides read TGTGCCAGCAGCGTAGAAATTAACACTGAAGCTTTCTTT. It is translated as CASSVEINTEAFF. The full variable domain, completed using reference TRBV9 and TRBJ1-1, is DSGVTQTPKHLITATGQRVTLRCSPRSGDLSVYWYQQSLDQGLQFLIQYYNGEERAKGNILERFSAQQFPDLHSELNLSSLELGDSALYFCASSVEINTEAFFGQGTRLTVV.

The chain links TRBV3-1 to TRBJ2-3, with D possibly matching TRBD1 (6 bases). Looked up from germline, CDR1 is LGHDT and CDR2 is YNNKEL (reference sequence). The CDR3 sequence is 14 residues long. V lost 4 bases and J 1 base, leaving 9 bases between the germline ends. CDR3 coding DNA: TGTGCCAGCAGCCCCGCAGGGGGCACAGATACGCAGTATTTT. Translated, it gives CASSPAGGTDTQYF.

The chain carries TRBV12-3 or TRBV12-4 and TRBJ1-1, with 7 bases fitting TRBD1. The CDR3 runs to 14 residues. J lost 2 bases, V lost 8 bases, and 8 bases had no gene match. The CDR3 DNA is TGTGCCAGCTCAGGGGGGACAGCTAACACTGAAGCTTTCTTT. It codes for CASSGGTANTEAFF.

This clonotype has a handful of counts. The chain is built from TRBV20-1 and TRBJ2-1, with D tentatively TRBD2 (5 bases). V lost 3 bases and J lost 4, with 19 bases in between. The CDR3 is made up of 16 amino acids. Germline CDR1 is DFQATT and CDR2 is SNEGSKA (reference sequence). CDR3 region: CSARLSSWGAYNEQFF. CDR3 coding DNA: TGCAGTGCTAGGCTTTCCTCTTGGGGAGCTTACAATGAGCAGTTCTTC.

This clonotype has a handful of counts. The genes are TRBV12-3 or TRBV12-4 and TRBJ2-6; 9 bases map to TRBD1. There are 17 residues in the CDR3. The J segment lost 0 bases and the V segment lost 6 bases, leaving 6 bases of the junction unmatched. The CDR3 region has the DNA TGTGCCAGCAGGCAAGGGACAGGGCCCTCTGGGGCCAACGTCCTGACTTTC. Protein: CASRQGTGPSGANVLTF.